This entry lists 23 T cell receptor beta chains sequenced from one sample in a study of regulatory T cells in long-lasting Graves disease. As to time point: newly diagnosed GD, antithyroid drugs for less than 3 months. RNA isolated from PBMCs was used to make the TCR library. To make TCR beta libraries, researchers used iRepertoire HTBI primers and Arm-PCR of CDR3 regions. TCRdb processed the multiplex PCR reads anew with MiXCR; each CDR3 protein has one entry. The sample carries some 370,000 distinct CDR3 sequences, approximately 12% recorded once. These same records also appear under a second study, on T cells in Graves' hyperthyroidism and ophthalmopathy.

Sequencing used peripheral blood mononuclear cells (PBMCs), obtained at new diagnosis, from a patient treated with antithyroid drugs. These receptors all come from a woman aged 18-35 years with Graves disease.

On this clonotype: This may come from a read error, since a much larger clone is one base off. The rearrangement joins TRBV20-1 to TRBJ2-7; TRBD2 agrees at 9 bases. The germline CDR1 and CDR2 sequences are DFQATT and SNEGSKA (reference sequence). The CDR3 runs 16 residues. CDR3 in amino acids: CSAKSLVAGGPYEQCF. The CDR3 nucleotides read TGCAGTGCCAAATCCCTTGTGGCGGGAGGGCCCTACGAGCAGTGCTTC.

This clonotype was counted ten times or more. CDR3 bases: TGTGCCAGCAGCCCCCGCTTAACCGGGGCCAACGTCCTGACTTTC. Encoded protein: CASSPRLTGANVLTF. J is TRBJ2-6 and V is TRBV9; D gene ambiguous. Germline V CDR1 and CDR2: SGDLS, YYNGEE. The V end lost 4 bases, the J end lost 4 bases, and 12 bases lay between the germline ends. The CDR3 spans 15 residues. Full variable domain (rest looked up from reference TRBV9 and TRBJ2-6): DSGVTQTPKHLITATGQRVTLRCSPRSGDLSVYWYQQSLDQGLQFLIQYYNGEERAKGNILERFSAQQFPDLHSELNLSSLELGDSALYFCASSPRLTGANVLTFGAGSRLTVL.

This clonotype was seen many times. The V gene is TRBV27, the J gene TRBJ2-3; perhaps TRBD1 as D (5 bases). The CDR3 totals 16 residues. V was trimmed by 1 base and J by 4 bases, leaving 15 bases between them. The germline gives CDR1 MNHEY, CDR2 SMNVEV (reference sequence). The CDR3 protein is CASSLLPGQGSDTQYF. CDR3 sequence (DNA): TGTGCCAGCAGTTTATTGCCCGGACAAGGATCAGATACGCAGTATTTT.

This chain links TRBV19 with TRBJ1-6, with TRBD1 as a possible D gene (6 bases). V lost 4 bases, J lost 7 bases, and 20 bases lay in between. This CDR3 is built from 17 residues. The germline gives CDR1 LNHDA, CDR2 SQIVND (reference sequence). DNA for the CDR3: TGTGCCAGTAGTACCGGGGTGCTCCGGGACAAAAATTCACCCCTCCACTTT. As protein: CASSTGVLRDKNSPLHF.

This clonotype was seen a few times. The gene calls are TRBV30 and TRBJ1-6; a weak D match, TRBD1 (5 bases). The V gene lost 4 bases and the J gene lost 6 bases, with 10 bases spanning the gap. Germline-derived CDR1 and CDR2 are GTSNPN and SVGIG (reference sequence). The CDR3 runs to 13 residues. CDR3 region: CAWNQGGNSPLHF. The DNA of the CDR3 is TGTGCCTGGAATCAGGGCGGTAATTCACCCCTCCACTTT.

The rearrangement uses TRBV7-2 and TRBJ1-1; D is undetermined. The CDR3 loop spans 16 amino acids. CDR1 is SGHTA and CDR2 is FQGNSA in the germline V gene. V was pared by 1 base and J by 3 bases, with 15 bases between. The CDR3 coding sequence is TGTGCCAGCAGCTTAGGTTGGTCAAACGGTGACACTGAAGCTTTCTTT. It specifies CASSLGWSNGDTEAFF.

This clonotype showed up just a few times. The chain is built from TRBV6-2 or TRBV6-3 and TRBJ2-7; D is unclear. CDR1 and CDR2 from the germline V gene are MNHEY and SVGEGT. The V end was cut by 4 bases, the J end by 5 bases, with 9 bases between. CDR3 length: 12 residues. This CDR3 reads CASSFGRDEQYV. The CDR3 region has the DNA TGTGCCAGCAGTTTTGGTCGCGACGAGCAGTACGTC.

This sequence joins TRBV12-3 or TRBV12-4 and TRBJ1-2, with D possibly TRBD1 on 5 matching bases. Trimming cost V 8 bases and J 3 bases, with 19 bases left between them. This CDR3 has 15 residues. CDR3 amino acids: CASGSPTGGDYGYTF. CDR3 DNA sequence: TGTGCCAGCGGTTCGCCCACTGGGGGGGACTATGGCTACACCTTC.

At least ten counts were recorded for this clonotype. The V and J genes are TRBV2 and TRBJ2-4; 7 nucleotides agree with TRBD2. Germline CDR1 and CDR2: SNHLY and FYNNEI. The J segment lost 8 bases and the V segment lost 10 bases, leaving 14 bases of the junction unmatched. The CDR3 is 14 amino acids. CDR3 loop: CATKTRGGSDIQYF. Here the CDR3 DNA reads TGTGCCACCAAAACGAGGGGCGGGAGTGACATTCAGTACTTC.

This clonotype was recorded at least ten times. The chain employs TRBV6-5 and TRBJ2-1, with D unclear. Trimming removed 2 bases from V and 5 bases from J, with 7 bases in between. This CDR3 is built from 13 residues. Germline V gene data show CDR1 as MNHEY and CDR2 as SVGAGI. This CDR3 reads CASSYPAHNEQFF. DNA for the CDR3: TGTGCCAGCAGTTACCCGGCCCACAATGAGCAGTTCTTC.

This clonotype was seen at least ten times. This chain uses TRBV20-1 with TRBJ2-3; 8 nucleotides line up with TRBD2. With 0 bases clipped from V and 7 bases from J, the junction kept 15 bases outside the gene matches. The V gene's germline CDR1 is DFQATT and CDR2 SNEGSKA (reference sequence). The CDR3 contains 17 residues. The CDR3 loop reads CSARDGQLRRGAYTQYF. The CDR3 DNA reads as TGCAGTGCTAGAGATGGGCAATTGAGGCGGGGGGCGTATACGCAGTATTTT.

The chain couples TRBV5-1 to TRBJ2-2; D gene ambiguous. The ends were cut back, 1 base at V and 0 bases at J, with 7 bases in the middle. Germline V gene data show CDR1 as SGHRS and CDR2 as YFSETQ. The CDR3 extends over 15 amino acids. The CDR3 sequence is CASSLKPPNTGELFF. The CDR3 DNA follows: TGCGCCAGCAGCTTGAAGCCGCCGAACACCGGGGAGCTGTTTTTT.

This clonotype was found many times. The rearrangement joins TRBV9 to TRBJ2-7, with no clear D. Germline V gene lookup returns CDR1 SGDLS and CDR2 YYNGEE. The CDR3 is 14 amino acids. Trimming cost V 4 bases and J 0 bases, with 11 bases left between them. CDR3: CASSLGPSSYEQYV. The CDR3 DNA is TGTGCCAGCAGCCTCGGACCGAGCTCCTACGAGCAGTACGTC.

The J gene is TRBJ2-1, the V gene TRBV20-1; 10 nucleotides match TRBD2. With 3 bases clipped from V and 2 bases from J, the junction kept 7 bases outside the gene matches. CDR1 and CDR2 (germline): DFQATT, SNEGSKA (reference sequence). The CDR3 has 16 amino acids. The CDR3 loop is CSASGLADGAYNEQFF. CDR3 DNA sequence: TGCAGTGCTAGTGGACTAGCGGATGGGGCCTACAATGAGCAGTTCTTC.

In this sample, this clonotype turned up a few times. V and J are TRBV15 and TRBJ2-3; 11 bases match TRBD2. CDR1 is LNHNV, CDR2 YYDKDF, per germline (reference sequence). With V trimmed by 0 bases and J by 2 bases, 10 bases remained unmatched. There are 19 residues in the CDR3. For the CDR3, the DNA is TGTGCCACCAGCAGAGATCGGAATAGCGGGAGGGCTTTCACAGATACGCAGTATTTT. Translating it yields CATSRDRNSGRAFTDTQYF.

This clonotype was counted many times. The chain uses TRBV27 and TRBJ2-3; 11 bases are a match to TRBD1. There are 18 residues in the CDR3. Germline V gives CDR1 MNHEY, CDR2 SMNVEV (reference sequence). After removal of 0 bases from V and 3 bases from J, the junction contained 8 bases not matched to a gene. CDR3 residues: CASSLSSGQGVWTDTQYF. Written as DNA, the CDR3 is TGTGCCAGCAGTTTATCGTCGGGACAGGGGGTGTGGACAGATACGCAGTATTTT.

V and J are TRBV7-2 and TRBJ2-2, with 14 bases fitting TRBD2. Trimming at V came to 2 bases and at J to 5 bases, leaving 4 bases not matched to a gene. Germline V gene sequence: CDR1 SGHTA, CDR2 FQGNSA. The CDR3 is made up of 17 amino acids. The CDR3 here is CASSLPGTSGRTGELFF. The CDR3, as DNA: TGTGCCAGCAGCTTACCAGGGACTAGCGGGAGAACCGGGGAGCTGTTTTTT.

This clonotype was seen many times. The chain recombines TRBV6-5 with TRBJ1-2; 7 nucleotides line up with TRBD1. The CDR3 runs 14 residues. With V trimmed by 4 bases and J by 2 bases, 4 bases remained unmatched. Germline loops: CDR1 MNHEY, CDR2 SVGAGI. The DNA for the CDR3 is TGTGCCAGCAGTTTAGACAGGGTGAACTATGGCTACACCTTC. The encoded protein is CASSLDRVNYGYTF.

This clonotype was seen many times. V usage is TRBV24-1 and J usage is TRBJ1-1; D perhaps matches TRBD1 (6 bases). The CDR3 is 13 amino acids. Trimming pared 4 bases from V and 6 bases from J, leaving 11 bases between. Germline CDR1 KGHDR, CDR2 SFDVKD. The CDR3 region is CATSDLGQSEAFF. As DNA, the CDR3 is TGTGCCACCAGTGACCTAGGACAGTCTGAAGCTTTCTTT.

This clonotype has at least ten counts. The rearrangement joins TRBV28 to TRBJ2-7; TRBD2 matches 7 bases. This CDR3 comprises 15 residues. CDR1 is MDHEN, CDR2 SYDVKM, per germline. Trimming at V came to 7 bases and at J to 3 bases, leaving 12 bases not matched to a gene. The CDR3 DNA is TGTGCCAGCACCGCCACCGGGACTAACTTCTACGAGCAGTACTTC. Protein: CASTATGTNFYEQYF. Full variable domain (missing parts from reference TRBV28 and TRBJ2-7): DVKVTQSSRYLVKRTGEKVFLECVQDMDHENMFWYRQDPGLGLRLIYFSYDVKMKEKGDIPEGYSVSREKKERFSLILESASTNQTSMYLCASTATGTNFYEQYFGPGTRLTVT.

The chain carries TRBV3-2 and TRBJ2-5; the DNA was not compared with TRBD2, the D call given in the table. TRBV3-2 is a listed pseudogene. The CDR3 loop spans 14 amino acids. The CDR3 sequence: CASSPREREETQYF. The CDR3, as DNA: TGTGCCAGCAGCCCGCGGGAGAGAGAAGAGACCCAGTACTTC.

This clonotype was seen repeatedly, ten times or more. This chain links TRBV12-3 or TRBV12-4 with TRBJ1-1, with D unclear. The CDR3 loop spans 12 amino acids. With 6 bases removed from V and 1 base from J, the gap between germline ends came to 6 bases. This CDR3 reads CASRPANTEAFF. Written as DNA, the CDR3 is TGTGCCAGCAGGCCAGCGAACACTGAAGCTTTCTTT.

This clonotype was observed at least ten times. The rearrangement joins TRBV6-1 to TRBJ1-2; no firm D call. Trimming took off 7 bases at V and 8 bases at J, with 11 bases between the two ends. Germline loops: CDR1 MNHNS, CDR2 SASEGT. The length of the CDR3 is 11 residues. The CDR3 DNA is TGTGCCAGCATTGGCATTGGCGGCTACACCTTC. Translated, it gives CASIGIGGYTF.